This TCR beta chain was identified during a study of CD8 T cells in ankylosing spondylitis. There are many counts of this clonotype. The authors made TCR beta libraries by quantitative 5'-RACE with molecular barcodes. TCRdb re-called the 5' RACE reads with MiXCR, one entry per CDR3 protein. The table records 300,000 to 350,000 distinct CDR3 sequences, roughly 11% of them present only once. Trimming took 5 bases from V and 1 from J; bases not matched to a gene: 6. This CDR3 comprises 16 residues. Per germline, CDR1 SGHNT and CDR2 YENEEA. The specimen was blood, either unsorted or a sorted T cell fraction (not recorded which). The chain couples TRBV11-3 to TRBJ2-5; 11 nucleotides agree with TRBD1. The origin of this receptor is a female donor with ankylosing spondylitis or in good health (not recorded which). Here the CDR3 reads CASSLGTGGPQETQYF. CDR3 nucleotide sequence: TGTGCCAGCAGCCTCGGGACAGGGGGGCCCCAAGAGACCCAGTACTTC. Together with reference TRBV11-3 and TRBJ2-5, the CDR3 gives the full variable domain: EAGVVQSPRYKIIEKKQPVAFWCNPISGHNTLYWYLQNLGQGPELLIRYENEEAVDDSQLPKDRFSAERLKGVDSTLKIQPAELGDSAVYLCASSLGTGGPQETQYFGPGTRLLVL.